The 25 T cell receptor beta chains below were found in one sample sequenced in a study of shared clonotypes between healthy human individuals. TCRdb keeps only in-frame clones here, not all; method: immunoSEQ multiplex PCR. The table lists hundreds of thousands of clones, 90% to 97% of them singletons. Cells designated naive CD8 were CD45RO-negative and were positively selected for CCR7, with terminally differentiated effector memory CD45RA+ cells excluded. Input material: naive CD8+ T cells sorted from blood. The receptors were sampled from a woman aged 25 to 45 in good health.

The genes are TRBV13 and TRBJ2-3, with D unresolved. The CDR3 totals 14 residues. Germline V lookup: CDR1 PRHDT, CDR2 FYEKMQ (reference sequence). With 4 bases removed from V and 4 bases from J, the gap between germline ends came to 12 bases. The CDR3 DNA sequence: TGTGCCAGCAGCTCCCCCGACGGGCCAGATACGCAGTATTTT. It translates to CASSSPDGPDTQYF.

Written as DNA, the CDR3 is TGTGCCAGCAGATTACTGACTAGCGGGAGGGAGTATGACAAAAACATTCAGTACTTC. It translates to CASRLLTSGREYDKNIQYF. V and J are TRBV2 and TRBJ2-4; TRBD2 aligns across 14 bases. Germline V gives CDR1 SNHLY, CDR2 FYNNEI. V shed 6 bases, J shed 3 bases, and the junction held 13 bases outside the gene matches. CDR3 length equals 19 residues.

Only one count was recorded for this clone. The chain recombines TRBV29-1 with TRBJ1-2; a weak D match, TRBD1 (5 bases). CDR3 length: 12 amino acids. V was trimmed by 6 bases and J by 3 bases, leaving 11 bases between them. Per germline, CDR1 SQVTM and CDR2 ANQGSEA. CDR3 in DNA: TGCAGCGTCGAGACAGAATACTATGGCTACACCTTC. It codes for CSVETEYYGYTF.

The chain is built from TRBV28 and TRBJ1-5, with TRBD1 matching over 10 bases. Germline V gives CDR1 MDHEN, CDR2 SYDVKM. Unmatched junction bases numbered 8, after V lost 3 bases and J lost 3 bases. The CDR3 extends over 17 amino acids. The CDR3 region has the DNA TGTGCCAGCAGTTTCGTTTCCGGGACAGGGGACAATCAGCCCCAGCATTTT. It encodes CASSFVSGTGDNQPQHF.

The chain employs TRBV2 and TRBJ2-3; 12 bases line up with TRBD2. This CDR3 has 14 amino acids. CDR1 is SNHLY and CDR2 is FYNNEI in the germline V gene. Trimming at V came to 6 bases and at J to 6 bases, leaving 4 bases not matched to a gene. The CDR3 region has the DNA TGTGCCAGCAGGACTAGCGGGAGAGGCGATACGCAGTATTTT. Residues: CASRTSGRGDTQYF.

CDR3 amino acids: CASSQEGEYNEKLFF. Written as DNA, the CDR3 is TGTGCCAGCAGCCAAGAGGGGGAGTATAATGAAAAACTGTTTTTT. The rearrangement joins TRBV4-2 to TRBJ1-4; the D gene is possibly TRBD1 (5 bases). Germline CDR1 LGHNA, CDR2 YNFKEQ. CDR3 length: 15 residues. V lost 0 bases to trimming and J lost 4 bases, with 9 bases between them.

The chain carries TRBV10-2 and TRBJ2-3; the D call may be TRBD1 or TRBD2 (5 bases each). Trimming shortened V by 8 bases and J by 4 bases, and 13 bases separated the two germline ends. The length of the CDR3 is 13 residues. CDR1 is WSHSY and CDR2 is SAAADI in the germline V gene. For the CDR3, the DNA is TGCGCCAGCGGGGGTAGTAGGGCAGATACGCAGTATTTT. As protein: CASGGSRADTQYF.

The gene calls are TRBV9 and TRBJ2-5; D is undetermined. Germline CDR1 SGDLS, CDR2 YYNGEE. The length of the CDR3 is 13 residues. V lost 0 bases and J lost 5, with 8 bases in between. In DNA form, the CDR3 reads TGTGCCAGCAGCGTAGTGGGTTTGGAGACCCAGTACTTC. Translation: CASSVVGLETQYF.

The V gene is TRBV9, the J gene TRBJ2-7, with 7 bases fitting TRBD1. Per germline, CDR1 SGDLS and CDR2 YYNGEE. Trimming removed 4 bases from V and 4 bases from J; junction bases left unmatched: 11. CDR3 length: 15 residues. DNA for the CDR3: TGTGCCAGCAGCCCGACAGGGTCTCGGGGTTACGAGCAGTACTTC. Residues: CASSPTGSRGYEQYF.

The rearrangement links TRBV30 to TRBJ1-5; a possible D gene is TRBD1 (5 bases). CDR1 and CDR2 (germline): GTSNPN, SVGIG (reference sequence). V was pared by 1 base and J by 5 bases, with 15 bases between. This CDR3 is 15 amino acids long. The CDR3 spells CAWSAGGRYYQPQHF. CDR3 nucleotide sequence: TGTGCCTGGAGTGCCGGGGGAAGGTACTATCAGCCCCAGCATTTT. Complete variable domain (other parts from reference TRBV30 and TRBJ1-5): SQTIHQWPATLVQPVGSPLSLECTVEGTSNPNLYWYRQAAGRGLQLLFYSVGIGQISSEVPQNLSASRPQDRQFILSSKKLLLSDSGFYLCAWSAGGRYYQPQHFGDGTRLSIL.

This clone was counted only a few times. The genes are TRBV5-4 and TRBJ2-7, with D possibly being TRBD1 (6 bases). V lost 2 bases, J lost 0 bases, and 12 bases lay in between. CDR1 is SGHNT, CDR2 YYREEE, per germline (reference sequence). The CDR3 covers 15 residues. The CDR3 here is CASSFRTDISYEQYF. As DNA, the CDR3 is TGTGCCAGCAGCTTCAGGACAGACATCTCCTACGAGCAGTACTTC.

The CDR3 region has the DNA TGTGCCAGCAGTTTGGGTACGGTTTATGGCTACACCTTC. Translation: CASSLGTVYGYTF. The rearrangement joins TRBV28 to TRBJ1-2; D not resolved. From germline, CDR1 is MDHEN and CDR2 SYDVKM. V lost 3 bases and J 5 bases, leaving 10 bases between the germline ends. This CDR3 contains 13 residues.

This clone was picked up one time. The chain has TRBV7-9 and TRBJ2-7, with 10 bases matching TRBD1. The CDR3 length is 13 residues. Germline V lookup: CDR1 SEHNR, CDR2 FQNEAQ (reference sequence). Trimming took 5 bases from V and 5 from J; bases not matched to a gene: 3. The CDR3 spells CASSRDRGNEQYF. As DNA, the CDR3 is TGTGCCAGCAGCCGGGACAGGGGCAACGAGCAGTACTTC. Together with reference TRBV7-9 and TRBJ2-7, the CDR3 gives the full variable domain: DTGVSQNPRHKITKRGQNVTFRCDPISEHNRLYWYRQTLGQGPEFLTYFQNEAQLEKSRLLSDRFSAERPKGSFSTLEIQRTEQGDSAMYLCASSRDRGNEQYFGPGTRLTVT.

The genes are TRBV27 and TRBJ2-7; D is ambiguous. V dropped 7 bases and J dropped 3 bases, with 16 bases sitting between them. The CDR3 contains 14 residues. From germline, CDR1 is MNHEY and CDR2 SMNVEV (reference sequence). DNA for the CDR3: TGTGCCAGCAATCAATTGGGCAGAATCTACGAGCAGTACTTC. It codes for CASNQLGRIYEQYF.

This chain connects TRBV19 to TRBJ1-5, with 7 bases fitting TRBD1. V lost 8 bases to trimming and J lost 0 bases; unmatched junction nucleotides: 7. Germline loops: CDR1 LNHDA, CDR2 SQIVND (reference sequence). This CDR3 has 15 amino acids. CDR3 in amino acids: CASLGQAYSNQPQHF. For the CDR3, the DNA is TGTGCCAGTCTTGGACAGGCTTATAGCAATCAGCCCCAGCATTTT. The whole variable domain, remainder taken from reference TRBV19 and TRBJ1-5, is DGGITQSPKYLFRKEGQNVTLSCEQNLNHDAMYWYRQDPGQGLRLIYYSQIVNDFQKGDIAEGYSVSREKKESFPLTVTSAQKNPTAFYLCASLGQAYSNQPQHFGDGTRLSIL.

The chain recombines TRBV28 with TRBJ2-5; D is tentatively TRBD1 or TRBD2 (5 bases each). CDR3 length: 20 residues. The ends were cut back, 3 bases at V and 0 bases at J, with 26 bases in the middle. Germline-derived CDR1 and CDR2 are MDHEN and SYDVKM. CDR3 DNA: TGTGCCAGCAGTTTTTTTCAGGTCGCGGGCGACCAGGGATACCAAGAGACCCAGTACTTC. This codes for CASSFFQVAGDQGYQETQYF.

The rearrangement joins TRBV28 to TRBJ1-5, with 7 positions matching TRBD1. CDR1 and CDR2 from the germline V gene are MDHEN and SYDVKM. The CDR3 is 17 amino acids. J lost 3 bases, V lost 4 bases, and 12 bases had no gene match. CDR3 region: CASSWGNPTGANQPQHF. Here the CDR3 DNA reads TGTGCCAGCAGTTGGGGGAACCCAACAGGGGCCAATCAGCCCCAGCATTTT. Full variable domain (rest looked up from reference TRBV28 and TRBJ1-5): DVKVTQSSRYLVKRTGEKVFLECVQDMDHENMFWYRQDPGLGLRLIYFSYDVKMKEKGDIPEGYSVSREKKERFSLILESASTNQTSMYLCASSWGNPTGANQPQHFGDGTRLSIL.

This clone was detected once. Other DNA sequences in this specimen translate into the identical CDR3. V and J are TRBV27 and TRBJ1-2; TRBD1 agrees at 7 bases. This CDR3 comprises 13 residues. V shed 9 bases, J shed 2 bases, and the junction held 6 bases outside the gene matches. Germline V CDR1 and CDR2: MNHEY, SMNVEV (reference sequence). Here the CDR3 reads CASRTGGNYGYTF. As DNA, the CDR3 is TGTGCCAGTCGGACAGGCGGGAACTATGGCTACACCTTC.

V gene TRBV6-5 combines with J gene TRBJ2-5; maybe TRBD1 (6 bases). Germline CDR1 reads MNHEY; CDR2 reads SVGAGI. The CDR3 consists of 15 residues. Between the trimmed V and J ends, which lost 2 bases and 5 bases, there was a span of 15 bases. The CDR3 DNA is TGTGCCAGCAGTTACACACTAACAGGGTTCGAGACCCAGTACTTC. It is translated as CASSYTLTGFETQYF.

The J gene is TRBJ1-1, the V gene TRBV28; 8 nucleotides line up with TRBD1. Germline CDR1 is MDHEN and CDR2 is SYDVKM. J gave up 1 base and V 6 bases, and 7 bases lay outside the gene matches. This CDR3 contains 15 residues. The CDR3 reads CASRPTGTGNTEAFF. CDR3 bases: TGTGCCAGCAGACCTACAGGGACAGGGAACACTGAAGCTTTCTTT.

The gene calls are TRBV5-6 and TRBJ2-4; D unresolved. The CDR3 is 17 amino acids. Trimming shortened V by 0 bases and J by 1 base, and 14 bases separated the two germline ends. Germline loops: CDR1 SGHDT, CDR2 YYEEEE. CDR3 loop: CASSLVGCLMAKNIQYF. CDR3 DNA: TGTGCCAGCAGCTTGGTGGGTTGCTTGATGGCCAAAAACATTCAGTACTTC.

The chain carries TRBV7-2 and TRBJ1-2; D perhaps matches TRBD1 (6 bases). There are 17 residues in the CDR3. CDR1 and CDR2 (germline): SGHTA, FQGNSA. V was trimmed by 5 bases and J by 0 bases, leaving 19 bases between them. For the CDR3, the DNA is TGTGCCAGCAGCCCATTCTCGGGGGGCCGAGCTAACTATGGCTACACCTTC. It encodes CASSPFSGGRANYGYTF.

This clone was observed once. This CDR3 is CSFWGQGGYEQYF. CDR3 in DNA: TGCAGCTTTTGGGGGCAGGGGGGGTACGAGCAGTACTTC. The rearrangement uses TRBV29-1 and TRBJ2-7; D may match TRBD1 or TRBD2 (7 bases each). Per germline, CDR1 SQVTM and CDR2 ANQGSEA. Trimming stripped 8 bases from V and 4 bases from J, with 18 bases between. The CDR3 is 13 residues long.

Points on this clone: One end of the junction does not line up with germline, which may come from a read error. The chain couples TRBV28 to TRBJ1-1, with 8 bases matching TRBD1. The CDR3 sequence is 16 residues long. Germline CDR1 and CDR2: MDHEN and SYDVKM. CDR3 loop: CASGFRGPDWNTEAFF. CDR3 in DNA: TGTGCCAGCGGTTTCAGGGGGCCCGATTGGAACACTGAAGCTTTCTTT.

This clone appeared once. The chain has TRBV14 and TRBJ1-2, with D possibly matching TRBD1 (5 bases). The germline V and J ends were trimmed by 0 bases and 4 bases, with 12 bases remaining between them. The CDR3 consists of 15 residues. CDR1 is SGHDN, CDR2 FVKESK, per germline. The CDR3 reads CASSQDGMTVYGYTF. As DNA, the CDR3 is TGTGCCAGCAGCCAAGACGGGATGACAGTCTATGGCTACACCTTC.